This T cell receptor beta chain derives from a study of cytomegalovirus exposure and HLA in healthy donors. The study ran its PCR with 60 Vbeta and 13 Jbeta primers. Assay used: immunoSEQ multiplex PCR; TCRdb lists only in-frame clones, some missing. The sample totals about 77,000 clones. A word on this clone: Its antigen is not identified.

The study, taken as a whole, reports: Available immune exposure information was restricted to CMV serostatus only. The authors listed 150 to 200 TCR beta chains as cytomegalovirus-associated. Indistinguishability led to the exclusion of some V segments, TRBV6-2 and TRBV6-3 included.

The CDR3 loop spans 14 amino acids. Per the germline V gene, CDR1 is SGHVS and CDR2 is FNYEAQ. The V and J ends lost 1 base and 5 bases respectively, with 11 bases between them. This receptor was taken from a man aged 50-60 years in good health and CMV-seropositive. The specimen sequenced was PBMCs. This chain links TRBV7-6 with TRBJ1-2; D perhaps matches TRBD1 (5 bases). CDR3: CASSLGGGFYGYTF. The CDR3 DNA reads TGTGCCAGCAGCTTAGGGGGGGGGTTTTATGGCTACACCTTC.